This is a list of T cell receptor beta chains from one sample in a study of shared clonotypes between healthy human individuals. Libraries were prepared by immunoSEQ multiplex PCR; TCRdb keeps only in-frame clonotypes and omits some of them. The sample holds about 2,500,000 clones; roughly 92% are singletons and the top ten take 0.13% to 0.15%. Material: naive CD4+ T cells sorted from blood. The origin of the receptors is a man aged 18 to 30 in good health. CDR3s include the opening cysteine and the closing phenylalanine or tryptophan. The order of the fields is D gene, J gene, clone size, V gene, CDR3 DNA, CDR3 protein. A D gene is named only where the DNA matches it firmly. Size is omitted from some rows. Given values are once, few, many or a class for expanded clones.

D: TRBD1; J: TRBJ2-1; size: NA; V: TRBV5-1; DNA: TGCGCCAGCAGCTTGGGAGGACAGGGGTATAATGAGCAGTTCTTC; CDR3: CASSLGGQGYNEQFF
D: NA; J: TRBJ2-3; size: NA; V: TRBV11-2; DNA: TGTGCCAGCAGCTTAGGACGGGGGGCCACAGATACGCAGTATTTT; CDR3: CASSLGRGATDTQYF
D: NA; J: TRBJ1-2; size: NA; V: TRBV6-6; DNA: TGTGCCAGCAGTTACGGTGGGGGCAGGGTCAACTATGGCTACACCTTC; CDR3: CASSYGGGRVNYGYTF
D: TRBD1; J: TRBJ2-7; size: NA; V: TRBV6-1; DNA: TGTGCCAGCGCCGGACAGGGGGCGTCCTACGAGCAGTACTTC; CDR3: CASAGQGASYEQYF
D: NA; J: TRBJ1-4; size: NA; V: TRBV18; DNA: TGTGCCAGCTCACCAGATCGCAATGAAAAACTGTTTTTT; CDR3: CASSPDRNEKLFF
D: NA; J: TRBJ2-5; size: NA; V: TRBV18; DNA: TGTGCCAGCTCACCAAGCGAGGAGACCCAGTACTTC; CDR3: CASSPSEETQYF
D: TRBD2; J: TRBJ2-3; size: NA; V: TRBV4-1; DNA: TGCGCCAGCAGCCAAGAACCTAGCGGGAGGGCCCAATTGGCGCAGTATTTT; CDR3: CASSQEPSGRAQLAQYF
D: NA; J: TRBJ2-7; size: NA; V: TRBV1; DNA: TGCACCAGCAGTCGCCCTTTCTCCTACGAGCAGTACTTC; CDR3: CTSSRPFSYEQYF
D: NA; J: TRBJ2-1; size: NA; V: TRBV7-2; DNA: TGTGCCAGCAGCTTAGGGATCCCGGGGACCTACAATGAGCAGTTCTTC; CDR3: CASSLGIPGTYNEQFF
D: NA; J: TRBJ1-2; size: few; V: TRBV18; DNA: TGTGCCAGCTCACCACAACAGGGCGATATCGGCTACACCTTC; CDR3: CASSPQQGDIGYTF
D: NA; J: TRBJ2-5; size: once; V: TRBV30; DNA: TGTGCCTGGAGTGTAGGAGTTCAAGAGACCCAGTACTTC; CDR3: CAWSVGVQETQYF
D: NA; J: TRBJ2-1; size: NA; V: TRBV7-2; DNA: TGTGCCAGCAGCTTAGCCACAGCATCGGCCTACAATGAGCAGTTCTTC; CDR3: CASSLATASAYNEQFF
D: TRBD1; J: TRBJ1-6; size: few; V: TRBV10-3; DNA: TGTGCCATCAGCACGGACAGGGTCTCACCCCTCCACTTT; CDR3: CAISTDRVSPLHF
D: NA; J: TRBJ2-1; size: NA; V: TRBV10-3; DNA: TGTGCCATCAGTGACGGGGGAGCAAATGAGCAGTTCTTC; CDR3: CAISDGGANEQFF
D: NA; J: TRBJ1-5; size: few; V: TRBV2; DNA: TGTGCCAGCAGTGCGGACACCGGGGGGAATCAGCCCCAGCATTTT; CDR3: CASSADTGGNQPQHF
D: NA; J: TRBJ1-5; size: NA; V: TRBV9; DNA: TGTGCCAGCAGCGTAGGTCTTGGGGAAAATCAGCCCCAGCATTTT; CDR3: CASSVGLGENQPQHF
D: NA; J: TRBJ1-6; size: NA; V: TRBV27; DNA: TGTGCCAGCGCCCGGGATTACTATAATTCACCCCTCCACTTT; CDR3: CASARDYYNSPLHF
D: TRBD1; J: TRBJ1-4; size: NA; V: TRBV7-2; DNA: TGTGCCAGCAGGAGGACAGGGTCTGAAAAACTGTTTTTT; CDR3: CASRRTGSEKLFF
D: NA; J: TRBJ1-4; size: NA; V: TRBV9; DNA: TGTGCCAGCAGCGTAGGGAACTCGCATGAAAAACTGTTTTTT; CDR3: CASSVGNSHEKLFF
D: TRBD2; J: TRBJ2-7; size: NA; V: TRBV5-1; DNA: TGCGCCAGCAGTCGGACTAGCGGGGGCCGGAACCTCTACGAGCAGTACTTC; CDR3: CASSRTSGGRNLYEQYF
D: NA; J: TRBJ2-7; size: NA; V: TRBV28; DNA: TGTGCCAGCAGCGCCCCCCAGGGGGGATTTTACGAGCAGTACTTC; CDR3: CASSAPQGGFYEQYF
D: NA; J: TRBJ2-3; size: NA; V: TRBV7-2; DNA: TGTGCCAGCAGCGGACTTCAGGAGGGGGCAGATACGCAGTATTTT; CDR3: CASSGLQEGADTQYF